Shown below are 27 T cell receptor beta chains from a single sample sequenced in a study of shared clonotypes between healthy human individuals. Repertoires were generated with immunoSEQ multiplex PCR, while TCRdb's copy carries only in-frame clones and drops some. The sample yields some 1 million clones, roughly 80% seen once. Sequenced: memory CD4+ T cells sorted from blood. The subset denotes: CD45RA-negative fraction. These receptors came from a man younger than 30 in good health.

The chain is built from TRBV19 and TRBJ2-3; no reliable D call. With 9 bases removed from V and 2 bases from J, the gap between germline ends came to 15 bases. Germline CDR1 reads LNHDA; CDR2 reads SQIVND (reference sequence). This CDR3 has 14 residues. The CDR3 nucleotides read TGTGCCAGCCAGGCAAGGCGCTCCACAGATACGCAGTATTTT. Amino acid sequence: CASQARRSTDTQYF.

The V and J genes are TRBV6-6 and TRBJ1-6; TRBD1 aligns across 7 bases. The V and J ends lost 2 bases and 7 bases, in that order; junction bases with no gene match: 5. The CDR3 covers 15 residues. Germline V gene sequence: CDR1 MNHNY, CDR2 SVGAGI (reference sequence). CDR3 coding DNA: TGTGCCAGCAGTTACGGAGGACAGGCAAATTCACCCCTCCACTTT. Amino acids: CASSYGGQANSPLHF.

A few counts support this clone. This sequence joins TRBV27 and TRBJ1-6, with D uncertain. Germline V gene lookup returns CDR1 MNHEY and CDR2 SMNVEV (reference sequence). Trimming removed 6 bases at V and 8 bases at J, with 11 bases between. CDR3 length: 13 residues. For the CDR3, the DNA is TGTGCCAGCAGCCCGACAAACCATTCACCCCTCCACTTT. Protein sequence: CASSPTNHSPLHF.

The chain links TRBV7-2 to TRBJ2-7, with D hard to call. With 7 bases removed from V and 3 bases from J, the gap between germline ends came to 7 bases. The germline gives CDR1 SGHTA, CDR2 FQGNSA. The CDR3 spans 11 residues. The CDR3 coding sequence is TGTGCCAGCACGGCAGGCTACGAGCAGTACTTC. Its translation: CASTAGYEQYF.

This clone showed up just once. For the CDR3, the DNA is TGTGCCAGCAGTTCTAGCGGGGGTTCCTACAATGAGCAGTTCTTC. This encodes CASSSSGGSYNEQFF. The chain joins TRBV28 to TRBJ2-1, with 10 bases identical to TRBD2. V lost 4 bases, J lost 1 base, and 1 base stayed unmatched. CDR1 MDHEN and CDR2 SYDVKM come from the germline V gene. The CDR3 contains 15 residues.

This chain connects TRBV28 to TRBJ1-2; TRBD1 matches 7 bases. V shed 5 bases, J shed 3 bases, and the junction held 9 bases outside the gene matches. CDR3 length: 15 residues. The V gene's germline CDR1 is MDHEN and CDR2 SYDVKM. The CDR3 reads CASSERDRVDYGYTF. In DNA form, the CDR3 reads TGTGCCAGCAGTGAACGAGACAGGGTTGACTATGGCTACACCTTC.

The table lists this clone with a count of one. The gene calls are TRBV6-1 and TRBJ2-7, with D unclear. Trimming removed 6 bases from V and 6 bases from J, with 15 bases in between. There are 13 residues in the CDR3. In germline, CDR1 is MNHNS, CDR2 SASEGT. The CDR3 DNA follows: TGTGCCAGCAGACAGATGGAGTTTGGCGAGCAGTACTTC. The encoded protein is CASRQMEFGEQYF.

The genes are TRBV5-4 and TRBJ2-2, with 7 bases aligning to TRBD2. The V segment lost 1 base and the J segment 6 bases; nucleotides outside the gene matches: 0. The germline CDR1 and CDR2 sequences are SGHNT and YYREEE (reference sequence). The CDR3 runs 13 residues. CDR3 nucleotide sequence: TGTGCCAGCAGCTTGCGGGAGGCCGGGGAGCTGTTTTTT. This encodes CASSLREAGELFF.

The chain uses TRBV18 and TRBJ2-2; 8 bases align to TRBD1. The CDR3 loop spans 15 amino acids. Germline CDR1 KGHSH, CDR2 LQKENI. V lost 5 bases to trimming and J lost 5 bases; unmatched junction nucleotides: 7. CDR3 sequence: CASSRGTGGTGELFF. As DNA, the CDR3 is TGTGCCAGCTCAAGAGGGACAGGTGGGACCGGGGAGCTGTTTTTT.

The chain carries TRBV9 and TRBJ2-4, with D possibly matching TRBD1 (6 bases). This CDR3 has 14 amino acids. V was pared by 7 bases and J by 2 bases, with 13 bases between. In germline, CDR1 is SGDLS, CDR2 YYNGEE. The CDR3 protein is CASALGATKNIQYF. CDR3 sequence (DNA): TGTGCCAGCGCATTGGGGGCGACCAAAAACATTCAGTACTTC.

CDR3 DNA sequence: TGTGCCAGCAGCCAATCCCTGACAGGGTTCGGCACTGAAGCTTTCTTT. Its protein is CASSQSLTGFGTEAFF. The chain joins TRBV16 to TRBJ1-1; 7 bases fit TRBD1. The CDR3 length is 16 residues. V dropped 0 bases and J dropped 4; count of bases not matched to a gene: 8. Germline-derived CDR1 and CDR2 are KGHSY and FQNENV.

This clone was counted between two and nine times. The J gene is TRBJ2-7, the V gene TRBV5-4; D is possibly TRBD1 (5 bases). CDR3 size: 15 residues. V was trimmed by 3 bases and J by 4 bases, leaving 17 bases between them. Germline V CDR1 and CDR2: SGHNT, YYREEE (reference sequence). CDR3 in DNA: TGTGCCAGCAGCTCCAGCCGACAGCCTCCGTACGAGCAGTACTTC. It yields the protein CASSSSRQPPYEQYF.

In nucleotides, the CDR3 is TGTGCCAGCAGTGATTGGACAGGGGGCGATGGCTACACCTTC. Translation gives CASSDWTGGDGYTF. This sequence joins TRBV2 and TRBJ1-2, with 11 bases matching TRBD1. CDR3 size: 14 residues. V trimming: 3 bases; J trimming: 6 bases; junction bases outside the gene matches: 3. CDR1 and CDR2 (germline): SNHLY, FYNNEI.

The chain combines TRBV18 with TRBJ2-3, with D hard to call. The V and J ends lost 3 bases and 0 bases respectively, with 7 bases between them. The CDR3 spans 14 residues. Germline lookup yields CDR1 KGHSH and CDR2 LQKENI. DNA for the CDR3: TGTGCCAGCTCACCCTTCGGGAGCACAGATACGCAGTATTTT. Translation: CASSPFGSTDTQYF.

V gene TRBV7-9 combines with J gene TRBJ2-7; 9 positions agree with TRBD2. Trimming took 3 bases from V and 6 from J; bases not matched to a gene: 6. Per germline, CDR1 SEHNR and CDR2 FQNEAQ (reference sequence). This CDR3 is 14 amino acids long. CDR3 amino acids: CASSFAGGPGEQYF. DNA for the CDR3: TGTGCCAGCAGCTTCGCGGGGGGGCCTGGCGAGCAGTACTTC.

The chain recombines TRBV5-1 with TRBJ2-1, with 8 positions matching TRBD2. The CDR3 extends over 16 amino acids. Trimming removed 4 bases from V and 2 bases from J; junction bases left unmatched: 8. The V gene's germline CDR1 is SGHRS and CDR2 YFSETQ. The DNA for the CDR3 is TGCGCCAGCAGCGATGGAGCGGGGGTCCCCTACAATGAGCAGTTCTTC. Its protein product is CASSDGAGVPYNEQFF.

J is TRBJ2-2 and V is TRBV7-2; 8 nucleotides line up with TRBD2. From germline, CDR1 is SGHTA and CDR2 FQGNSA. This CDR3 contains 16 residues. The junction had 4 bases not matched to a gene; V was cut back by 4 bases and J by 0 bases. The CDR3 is CASSSGTRANTGELFF. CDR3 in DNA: TGTGCCAGCAGCTCCGGGACTAGGGCGAACACCGGGGAGCTGTTTTTT.

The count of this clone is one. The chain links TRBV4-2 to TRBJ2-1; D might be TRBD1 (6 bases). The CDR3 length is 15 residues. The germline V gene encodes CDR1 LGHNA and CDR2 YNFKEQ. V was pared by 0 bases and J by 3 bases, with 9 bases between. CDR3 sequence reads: CASSQDGGRYNEQFF. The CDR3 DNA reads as TGTGCCAGCAGCCAAGATGGGGGCCGCTACAATGAGCAGTTCTTC.

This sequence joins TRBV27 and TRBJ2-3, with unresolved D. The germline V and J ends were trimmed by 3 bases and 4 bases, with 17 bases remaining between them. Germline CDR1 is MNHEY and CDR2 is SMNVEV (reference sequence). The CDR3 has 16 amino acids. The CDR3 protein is CASSFATQEWADTQYF. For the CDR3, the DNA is TGTGCCAGCAGTTTCGCGACCCAGGAGTGGGCAGATACGCAGTATTTT.

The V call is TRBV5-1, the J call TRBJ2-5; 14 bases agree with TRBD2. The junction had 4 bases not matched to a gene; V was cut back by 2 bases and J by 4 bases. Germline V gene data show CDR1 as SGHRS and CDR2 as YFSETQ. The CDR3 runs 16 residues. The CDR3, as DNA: TGCGCCAGCAGCTTAACTGGACTAGCGGGAGGAGAGACCCAGTACTTC. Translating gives CASSLTGLAGGETQYF.

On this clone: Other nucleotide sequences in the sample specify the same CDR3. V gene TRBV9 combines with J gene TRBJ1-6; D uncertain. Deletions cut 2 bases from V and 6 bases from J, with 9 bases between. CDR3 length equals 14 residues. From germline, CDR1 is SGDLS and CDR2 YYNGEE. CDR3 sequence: CASSVGTVNSPLHF. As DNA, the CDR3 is TGTGCCAGCAGCGTGGGAACAGTTAATTCACCCCTCCACTTT.

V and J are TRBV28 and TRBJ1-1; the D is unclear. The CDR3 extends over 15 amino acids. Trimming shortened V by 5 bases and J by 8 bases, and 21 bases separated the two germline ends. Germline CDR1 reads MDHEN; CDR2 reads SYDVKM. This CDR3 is CASSPFKLSTPEAFF. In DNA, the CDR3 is TGTGCCAGCAGTCCCTTTAAGTTAAGCACCCCCGAAGCTTTCTTT.

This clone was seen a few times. CDR3 residues: CASSRGTPRDTDTQYF. The CDR3 nucleotides read TGTGCCAGCAGCCGTGGGACCCCACGAGACACAGATACGCAGTATTTT. The chain joins TRBV6-6 to TRBJ2-3; D could derive from TRBD1 or TRBD2 (5 bases each). V was shortened by 6 bases and J by 2 bases, with 18 bases between the two germline ends. The CDR3 is made up of 16 amino acids. Germline assignment: CDR1 MNHNY and CDR2 SVGAGI (reference sequence).

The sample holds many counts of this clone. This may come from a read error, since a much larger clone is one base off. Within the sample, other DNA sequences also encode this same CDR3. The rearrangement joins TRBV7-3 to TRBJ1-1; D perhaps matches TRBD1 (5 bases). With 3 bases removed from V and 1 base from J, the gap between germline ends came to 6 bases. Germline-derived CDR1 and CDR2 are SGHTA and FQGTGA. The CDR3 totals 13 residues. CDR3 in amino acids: CASSLTENTEAFF. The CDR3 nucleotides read TGTGCCAGCAGCTTGACAGAGAACACTGAAGCTTTCTTT.

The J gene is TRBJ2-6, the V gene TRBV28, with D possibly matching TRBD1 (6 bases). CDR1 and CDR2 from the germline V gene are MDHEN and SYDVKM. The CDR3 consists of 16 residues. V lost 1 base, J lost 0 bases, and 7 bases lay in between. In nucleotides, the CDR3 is TGTGCCAGCAGTTTATTGGGGGCCTCTGGGGCCAACGTCCTGACTTTC. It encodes CASSLLGASGANVLTF.

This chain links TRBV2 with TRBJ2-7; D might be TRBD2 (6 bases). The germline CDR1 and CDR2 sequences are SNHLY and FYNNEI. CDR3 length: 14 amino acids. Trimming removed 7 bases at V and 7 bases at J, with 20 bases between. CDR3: CASNPREKLDEQYF. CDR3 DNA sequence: TGTGCCAGCAATCCCCGGGAGAAGCTGGATGAGCAGTACTTC.

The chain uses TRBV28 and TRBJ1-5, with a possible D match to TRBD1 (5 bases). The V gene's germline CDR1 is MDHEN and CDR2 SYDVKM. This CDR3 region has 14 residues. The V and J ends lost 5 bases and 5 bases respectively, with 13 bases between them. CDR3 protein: CASSVGVGDQPQHF. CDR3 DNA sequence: TGTGCCAGCAGTGTGGGGGTAGGCGATCAGCCCCAGCATTTT.